This entry describes one TCR beta chain. Its antigen is not known. The data stem from a study of neoadjuvant anti-PD-1 for oral cavity cancer. Notes on the study in general: Treg/Th17 ratio rose with pretreatment blood and fell with post-treatment tumor TCRbeta clonality. TCR analyses covered only a few patients per response group.

PBMC libraries mostly used about 450 ng of input genomic DNA, with six replicates per sample. Clones were read by immunoSEQ multiplex PCR, and TCRdb kept only the in-frame ones, dropping some. The sample consists of 13,000 to 15,000 clones, around 76% of them appearing once. Time point in this sample: after neoadjuvant nivolumab, at surgical resection. These oral cavity squamous cell carcinomas were HPV-negative and locally advanced. Germline lookup yields CDR1 SGHRS and CDR2 YFSETQ. The CDR3 sequence is 15 residues long. Losses at the gene ends were 4 bases for V and 7 bases for J; bases not matched to a gene: 7.

Material: PBMCs, obtained after nivolumab (anti-PD-1) treatment. The chain has TRBV5-1 and TRBJ1-4, with 10 nucleotides matching TRBD1. This sequence was found in a person between 40 and 79 years old with oral cavity squamous cell carcinoma. CDR3 sequence: CASSGTGTGVEKLFF. DNA of the CDR3: TGCGCCAGCAGCGGGACCGGGACAGGGGTTGAAAAACTGTTTTTT. The whole variable domain, filled in from reference TRBV5-1 and TRBJ1-4, reads KAGVTQTPRYLIKTRGQQVTLSCSPISGHRSVSWYQQTPGQGLQFLFEYFSETQRNKGNFPGRFSGRQFSNSRSEMNVSTLELGDSALYLCASSGTGTGVEKLFFGSGTQLSVL.